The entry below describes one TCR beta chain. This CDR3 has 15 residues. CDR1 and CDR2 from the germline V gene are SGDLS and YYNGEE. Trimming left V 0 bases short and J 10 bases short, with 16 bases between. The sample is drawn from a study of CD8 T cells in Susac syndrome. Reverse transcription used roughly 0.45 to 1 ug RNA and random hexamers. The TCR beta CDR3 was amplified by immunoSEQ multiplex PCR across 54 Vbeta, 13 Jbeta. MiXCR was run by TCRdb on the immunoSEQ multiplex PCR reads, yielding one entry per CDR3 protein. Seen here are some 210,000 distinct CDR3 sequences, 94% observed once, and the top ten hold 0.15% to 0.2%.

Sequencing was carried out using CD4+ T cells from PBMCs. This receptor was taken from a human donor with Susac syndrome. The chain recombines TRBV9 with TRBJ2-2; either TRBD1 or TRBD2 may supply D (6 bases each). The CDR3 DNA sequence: TGTGCCAGCAGCGTAGTCAGGGGAGGTATGGAGGAGCTGTTTTTT. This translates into CASSVVRGGMEELFF.